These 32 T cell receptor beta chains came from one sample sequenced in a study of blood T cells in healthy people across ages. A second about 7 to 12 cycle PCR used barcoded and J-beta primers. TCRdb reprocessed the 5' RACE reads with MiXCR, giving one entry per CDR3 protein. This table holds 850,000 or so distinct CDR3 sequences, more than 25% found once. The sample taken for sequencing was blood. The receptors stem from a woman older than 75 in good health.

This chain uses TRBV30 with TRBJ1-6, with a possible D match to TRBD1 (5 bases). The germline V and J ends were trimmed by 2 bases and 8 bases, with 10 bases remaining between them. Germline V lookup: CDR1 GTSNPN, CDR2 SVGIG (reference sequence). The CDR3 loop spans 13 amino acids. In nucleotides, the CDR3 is TGTGCCTGGAGTCCGGGGGTTGATTCACCCCTCCACTTT. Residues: CAWSPGVDSPLHF.

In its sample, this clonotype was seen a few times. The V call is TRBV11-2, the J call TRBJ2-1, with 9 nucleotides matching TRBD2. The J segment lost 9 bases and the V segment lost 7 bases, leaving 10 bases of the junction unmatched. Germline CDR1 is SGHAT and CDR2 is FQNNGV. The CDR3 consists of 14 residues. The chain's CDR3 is CASILAGTGSEQFF. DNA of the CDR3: TGTGCCAGCATCCTAGCGGGGACGGGCAGTGAGCAGTTCTTC.

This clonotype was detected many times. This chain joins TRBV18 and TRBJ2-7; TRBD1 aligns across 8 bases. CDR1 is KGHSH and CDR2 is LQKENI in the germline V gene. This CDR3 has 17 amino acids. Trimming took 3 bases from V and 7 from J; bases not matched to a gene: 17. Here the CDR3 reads CASSPPGLTGGMDEQYF. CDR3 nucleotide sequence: TGTGCCAGCTCACCCCCCGGGTTAACAGGGGGTATGGATGAGCAGTACTTC.

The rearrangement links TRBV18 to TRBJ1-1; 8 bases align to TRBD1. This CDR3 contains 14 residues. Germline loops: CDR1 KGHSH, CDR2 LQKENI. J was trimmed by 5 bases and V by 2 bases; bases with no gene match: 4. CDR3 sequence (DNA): TGTGCCAGCTCACCAGCCCAGGGGGCGACTGAAGCTTTCTTT. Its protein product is CASSPAQGATEAFF.

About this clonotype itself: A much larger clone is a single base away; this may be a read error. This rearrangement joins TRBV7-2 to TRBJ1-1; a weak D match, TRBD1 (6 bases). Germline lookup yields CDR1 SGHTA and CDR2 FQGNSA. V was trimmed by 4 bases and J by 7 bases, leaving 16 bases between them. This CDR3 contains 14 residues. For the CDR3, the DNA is TGTGCCAGCAGCTGGACAGTCCCTTCGGTTGAAGCTTTCTTT. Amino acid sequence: CASSWTVPSVEAFF.

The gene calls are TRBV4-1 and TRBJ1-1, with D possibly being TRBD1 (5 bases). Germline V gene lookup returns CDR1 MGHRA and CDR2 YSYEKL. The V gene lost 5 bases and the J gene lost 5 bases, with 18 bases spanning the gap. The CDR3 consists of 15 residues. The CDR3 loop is CASSLQESGGTEAFF. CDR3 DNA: TGCGCCAGCAGCTTGCAGGAATCGGGGGGAACTGAAGCTTTCTTT.

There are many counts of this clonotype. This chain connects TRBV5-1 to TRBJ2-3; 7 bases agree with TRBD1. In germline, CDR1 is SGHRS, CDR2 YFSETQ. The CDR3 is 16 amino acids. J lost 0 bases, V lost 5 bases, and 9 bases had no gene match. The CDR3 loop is CASRLPGQTSTDTQYF. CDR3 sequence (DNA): TGCGCCAGCAGGTTGCCGGGACAGACTAGCACAGATACGCAGTATTTT.

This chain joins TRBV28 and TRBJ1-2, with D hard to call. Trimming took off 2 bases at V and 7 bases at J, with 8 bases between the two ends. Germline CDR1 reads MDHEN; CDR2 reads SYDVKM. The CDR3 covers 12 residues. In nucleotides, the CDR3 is TGTGCCAGCAGTTTAGAAGTCGCTGGCTACACCTTC. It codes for CASSLEVAGYTF.

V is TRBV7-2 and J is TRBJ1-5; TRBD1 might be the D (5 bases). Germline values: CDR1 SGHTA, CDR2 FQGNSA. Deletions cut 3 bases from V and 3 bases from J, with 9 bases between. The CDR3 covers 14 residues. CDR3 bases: TGTGCCAGCAGCTTGGGGCAGTACAATCAGCCCCAGCATTTT. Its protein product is CASSLGQYNQPQHF.

Here the CDR3 DNA reads TGTGCCAGCAGTAGGGGGGGACCACAATATGGCTACACCTTC. Translated, it gives CASSRGGPQYGYTF. This rearrangement joins TRBV27 to TRBJ1-2; D perhaps matches TRBD1 (6 bases). CDR3 length: 14 residues. The germline V and J ends were trimmed by 5 bases and 5 bases, with 15 bases remaining between them. Germline lookup yields CDR1 MNHEY and CDR2 SMNVEV (reference sequence).

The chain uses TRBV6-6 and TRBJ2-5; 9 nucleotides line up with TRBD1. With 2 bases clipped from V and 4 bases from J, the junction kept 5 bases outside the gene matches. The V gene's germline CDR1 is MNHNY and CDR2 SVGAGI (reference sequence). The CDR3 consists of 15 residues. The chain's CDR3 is CASSYPADRGETQYF. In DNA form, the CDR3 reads TGTGCCAGCAGTTACCCAGCGGACAGGGGAGAGACCCAGTACTTC.

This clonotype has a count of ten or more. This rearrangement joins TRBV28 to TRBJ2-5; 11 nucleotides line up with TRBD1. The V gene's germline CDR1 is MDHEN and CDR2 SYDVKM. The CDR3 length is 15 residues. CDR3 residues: CPSSLGGTGGCEQYF. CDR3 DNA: TGTCCATCTTCCCTAGGGGGGACAGGGGGGTGTGAGCAGTACTTC.

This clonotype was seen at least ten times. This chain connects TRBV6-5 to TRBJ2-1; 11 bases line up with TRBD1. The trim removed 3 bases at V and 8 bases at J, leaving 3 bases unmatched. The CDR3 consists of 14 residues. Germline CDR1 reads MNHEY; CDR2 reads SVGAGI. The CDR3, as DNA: TGTGCCAGCAGTTATCGGACAGGGGGCGATGAGCAGTTCTTC. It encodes CASSYRTGGDEQFF.

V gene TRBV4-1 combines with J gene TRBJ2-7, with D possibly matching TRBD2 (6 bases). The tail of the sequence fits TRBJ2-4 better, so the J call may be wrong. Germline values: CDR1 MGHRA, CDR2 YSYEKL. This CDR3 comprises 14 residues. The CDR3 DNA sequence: TGCGCCAGCAGCCAAGATAACGGAGGGAACATTCAGTACTTC. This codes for CASSQDNGGNIQYF.

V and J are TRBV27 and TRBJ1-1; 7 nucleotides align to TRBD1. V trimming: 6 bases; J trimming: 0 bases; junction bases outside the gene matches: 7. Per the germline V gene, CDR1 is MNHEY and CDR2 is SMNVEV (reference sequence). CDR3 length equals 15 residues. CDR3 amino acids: CASRSDRALNTEAFF. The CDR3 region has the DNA TGTGCCAGCAGGTCCGACAGGGCCCTGAACACTGAAGCTTTCTTT.

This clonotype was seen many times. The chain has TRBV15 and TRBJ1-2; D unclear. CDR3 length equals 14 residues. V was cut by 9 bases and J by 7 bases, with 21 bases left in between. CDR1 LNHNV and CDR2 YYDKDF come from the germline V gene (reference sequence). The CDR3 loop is CATKPELGTGGYTF. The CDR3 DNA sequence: TGTGCCACGAAACCAGAGCTGGGAACGGGTGGCTACACCTTC. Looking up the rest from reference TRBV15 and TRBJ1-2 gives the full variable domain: DAMVIQNPRYQVTQFGKPVTLSCSQTLNHNVMYWYQQKSSQAPKLLFHYYDKDFNNEADTPDNFQSRRPNTSFCFLDIRSPGLGDTAMYLCATKPELGTGGYTFGSGTRLTVV.

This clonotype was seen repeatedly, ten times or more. CDR3 bases: TGTGCCAGCAGCACACAGGGGAAAGAGACCCAGTACTTC. Its translation is CASSTQGKETQYF. The chain uses TRBV11-3 and TRBJ2-5; 7 nucleotides align to TRBD1. This CDR3 is 13 amino acids long. V lost 5 bases to trimming and J lost 3 bases; unmatched junction nucleotides: 3. The germline V gene has CDR1 SGHNT and CDR2 YENEEA.

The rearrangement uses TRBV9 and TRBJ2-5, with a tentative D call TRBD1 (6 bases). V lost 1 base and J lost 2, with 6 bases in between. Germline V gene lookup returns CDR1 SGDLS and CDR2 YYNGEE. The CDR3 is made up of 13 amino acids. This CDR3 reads CASSVTGQETQYF. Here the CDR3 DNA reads TGTGCCAGCAGCGTAACAGGGCAAGAGACCCAGTACTTC.

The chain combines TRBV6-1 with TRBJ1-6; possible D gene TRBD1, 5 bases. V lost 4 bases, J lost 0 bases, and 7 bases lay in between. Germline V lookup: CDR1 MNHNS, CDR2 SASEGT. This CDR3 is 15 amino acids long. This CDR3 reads CASSGGNSYNSPLHF. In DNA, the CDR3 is TGTGCCAGCAGTGGGGGCAACTCCTATAATTCACCCCTCCACTTT.

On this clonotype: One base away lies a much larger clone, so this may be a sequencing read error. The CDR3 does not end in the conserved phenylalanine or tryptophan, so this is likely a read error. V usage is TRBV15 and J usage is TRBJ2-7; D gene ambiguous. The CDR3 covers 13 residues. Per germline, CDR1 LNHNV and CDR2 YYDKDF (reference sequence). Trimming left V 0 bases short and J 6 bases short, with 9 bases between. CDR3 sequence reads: CATSREPSSEQYL. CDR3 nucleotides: TGTGCCACCAGCAGAGAACCCAGCAGCGAGCAGTACTTA.

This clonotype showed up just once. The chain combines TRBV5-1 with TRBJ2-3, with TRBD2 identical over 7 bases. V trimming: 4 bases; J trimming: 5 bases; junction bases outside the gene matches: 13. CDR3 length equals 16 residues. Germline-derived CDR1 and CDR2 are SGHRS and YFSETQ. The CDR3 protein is CASSRSGGRQVDTQYF. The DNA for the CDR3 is TGCGCCAGCAGCCGCTCGGGCGGGAGACAAGTAGATACGCAGTATTTT. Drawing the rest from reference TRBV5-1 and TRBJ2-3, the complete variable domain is KAGVTQTPRYLIKTRGQQVTLSCSPISGHRSVSWYQQTPGQGLQFLFEYFSETQRNKGNFPGRFSGRQFSNSRSEMNVSTLELGDSALYLCASSRSGGRQVDTQYFGPGTRLTVL.

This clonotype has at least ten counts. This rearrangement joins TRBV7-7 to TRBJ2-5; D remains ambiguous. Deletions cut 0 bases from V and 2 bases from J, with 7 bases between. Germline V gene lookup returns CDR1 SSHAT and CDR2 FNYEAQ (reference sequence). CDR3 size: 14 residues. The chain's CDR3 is CASSLAPHQETQYF. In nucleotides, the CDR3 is TGTGCCAGCAGCTTAGCGCCCCATCAAGAGACCCAGTACTTC.

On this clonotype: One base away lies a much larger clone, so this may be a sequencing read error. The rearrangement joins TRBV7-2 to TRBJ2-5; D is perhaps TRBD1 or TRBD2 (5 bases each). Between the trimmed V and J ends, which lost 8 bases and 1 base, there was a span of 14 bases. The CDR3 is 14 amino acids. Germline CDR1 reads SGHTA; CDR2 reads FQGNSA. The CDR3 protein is CASLLGPRQETQYF. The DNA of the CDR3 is TGTGCCAGCCTCCTGGGACCGCGCCAAGAGACCCAGTACTTC.

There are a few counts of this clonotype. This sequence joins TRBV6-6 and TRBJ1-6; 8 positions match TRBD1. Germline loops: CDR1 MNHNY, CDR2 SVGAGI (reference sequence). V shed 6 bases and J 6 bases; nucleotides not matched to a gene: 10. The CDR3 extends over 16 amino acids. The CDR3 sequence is CASRNLRQGANSPLHF. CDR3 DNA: TGTGCCAGCAGGAATCTCAGGCAGGGGGCTAATTCACCCCTCCACTTT.

Here the CDR3 DNA reads TGTGCCAGCAGCGGGCGACAGGGGTCTGAGCAGTTCTTC. Translation gives CASSGRQGSEQFF. The chain employs TRBV7-7 and TRBJ2-1; 8 bases are shared with TRBD1. Germline trimming cut 5 bases from V and 9 bases from J; bases unmatched to any gene: 6. CDR3 size: 13 residues. Per the germline V gene, CDR1 is SSHAT and CDR2 is FNYEAQ (reference sequence).

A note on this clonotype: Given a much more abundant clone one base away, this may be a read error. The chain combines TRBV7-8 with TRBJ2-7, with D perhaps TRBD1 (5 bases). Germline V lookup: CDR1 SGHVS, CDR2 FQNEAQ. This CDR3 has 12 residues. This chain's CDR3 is CAGSLAGQESYF. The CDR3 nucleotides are TGTGCCGGCAGCTTAGCAGGGCAGGAGTCGTACTTC.

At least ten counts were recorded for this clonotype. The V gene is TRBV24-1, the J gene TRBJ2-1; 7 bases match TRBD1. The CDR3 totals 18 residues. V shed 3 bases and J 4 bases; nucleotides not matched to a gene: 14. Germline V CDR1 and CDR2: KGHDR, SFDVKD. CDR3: CATSDAEQVDRHYNEQFF. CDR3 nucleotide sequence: TGTGCCACCAGTGATGCGGAGCAGGTGGACAGGCATTACAATGAGCAGTTCTTC.

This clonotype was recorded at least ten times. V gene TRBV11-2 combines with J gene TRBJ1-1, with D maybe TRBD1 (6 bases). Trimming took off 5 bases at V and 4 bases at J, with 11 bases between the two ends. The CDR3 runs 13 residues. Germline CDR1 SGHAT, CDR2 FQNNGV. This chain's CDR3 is CASSRRGSTEAFF. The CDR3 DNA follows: TGTGCCAGCAGCCGCAGGGGCTCCACTGAAGCTTTCTTT.

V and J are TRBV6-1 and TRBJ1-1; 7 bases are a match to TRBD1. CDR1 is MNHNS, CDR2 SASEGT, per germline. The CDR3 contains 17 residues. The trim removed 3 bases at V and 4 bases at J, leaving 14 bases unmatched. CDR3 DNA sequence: TGTGCCAGCAGTGAGATTGGACAGGTGGGAAAGGGCACTGAAGCTTTCTTT. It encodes CASSEIGQVGKGTEAFF.

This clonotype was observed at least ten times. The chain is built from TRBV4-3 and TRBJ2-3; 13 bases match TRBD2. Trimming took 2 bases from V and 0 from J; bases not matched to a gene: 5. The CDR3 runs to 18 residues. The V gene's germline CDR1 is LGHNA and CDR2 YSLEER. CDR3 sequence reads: CASSQWTSGGLSTDTQYF. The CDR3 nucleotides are TGCGCCAGCAGCCAATGGACTAGCGGGGGCCTAAGCACAGATACGCAGTATTTT.

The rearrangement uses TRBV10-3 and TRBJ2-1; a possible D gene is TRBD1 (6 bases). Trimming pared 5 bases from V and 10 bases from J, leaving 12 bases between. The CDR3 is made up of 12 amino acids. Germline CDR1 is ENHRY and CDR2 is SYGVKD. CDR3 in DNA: TGTGCCATCAGTCTTGGGGGCCGGGAGCAGTTCTTC. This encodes CAISLGGREQFF.

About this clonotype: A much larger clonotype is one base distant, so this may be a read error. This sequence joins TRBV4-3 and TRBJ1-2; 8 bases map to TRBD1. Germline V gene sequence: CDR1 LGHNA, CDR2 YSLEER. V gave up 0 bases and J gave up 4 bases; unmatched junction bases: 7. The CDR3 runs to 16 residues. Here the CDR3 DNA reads TGCGCCAGCAGCCAAGACCGCGGTACAGGGGGCTATGGCTACACCTTC. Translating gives CASSQDRGTGGYGYTF.